This section outlines one TCR beta chain sequence together with its context. Its target is unknown. This CDR3 is built from 15 residues. Germline values: CDR1 SGHRS, CDR2 YFSETQ. After removal of 4 bases from V and 1 base from J, the junction contained 3 bases not matched to a gene. The data were obtained in a study of cytomegalovirus exposure and HLA in healthy donors. General study findings and limits: Association of a missense DCLRE1C variant with TCR beta V- and J-gene trimming was reported in a later analysis. Researchers reported from a later analysis that most CMV-associated TCR beta chains appeared HLA-restricted. Most observed TCR sequences were rare, whereas some public TCRs were detected in many donors.

PCR was performed using 60 Vbeta and 13 Jbeta primers. Profiling relied on immunoSEQ multiplex PCR, and the TCRdb table lists in-frame clones only, not all of them. The data contain some 25,000 clones, 75% to 80% of them singletons. This TCR was sampled from a male donor in good health and CMV-seronegative. Sample: PBMCs. The V call is TRBV5-1, the J call TRBJ2-2; 8 bases are shared with TRBD2. CDR3: CASSTSGGNTGELFF. The CDR3 DNA sequence: TGCGCCAGCAGCACCAGCGGGGGGAACACCGGGGAGCTGTTTTTT.